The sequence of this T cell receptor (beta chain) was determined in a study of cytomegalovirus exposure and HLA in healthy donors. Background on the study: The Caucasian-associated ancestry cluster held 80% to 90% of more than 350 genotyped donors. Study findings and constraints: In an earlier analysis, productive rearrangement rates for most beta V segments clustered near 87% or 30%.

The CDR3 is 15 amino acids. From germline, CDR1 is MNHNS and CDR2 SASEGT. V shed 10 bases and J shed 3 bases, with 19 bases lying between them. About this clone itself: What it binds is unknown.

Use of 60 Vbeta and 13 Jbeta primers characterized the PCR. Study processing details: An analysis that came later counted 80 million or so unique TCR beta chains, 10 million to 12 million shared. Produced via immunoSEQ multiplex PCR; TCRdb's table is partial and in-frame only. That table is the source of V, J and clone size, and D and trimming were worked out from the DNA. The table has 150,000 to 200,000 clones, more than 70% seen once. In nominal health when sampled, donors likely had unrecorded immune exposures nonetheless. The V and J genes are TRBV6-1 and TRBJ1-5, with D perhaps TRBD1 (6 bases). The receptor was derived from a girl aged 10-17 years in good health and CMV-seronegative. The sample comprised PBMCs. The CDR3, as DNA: TGTGCCACTGTAAACCGGGACACCCTCAATCAGCCCCAGCATTTT. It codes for CATVNRDTLNQPQHF.